This T cell receptor beta chain stems from a study of monozygotic twins with inflammatory bowel disease. As to this clonotype: What it recognizes is unknown.

This CDR3 is 14 amino acids long. From germline, CDR1 is MNHNS and CDR2 SASEGT. General study results and limits: On the inverse Simpson index, IBD patients scored lower for TCRbeta diversity than healthy co-twins. Relative clonotype sharing with others was diminished in IBD patients versus healthy twins, particularly with disease activity.

Per TCR library, 3500 ng of total RNA was used. With the 5' RACE reads reprocessed, TCRdb shows one record per CDR3 protein and no DNA. This sample contains some 330,000 distinct CDR3 sequences. The source material was blood. The chain recombines TRBV6-1 with TRBJ1-1. The TCR was taken from a human donor with ulcerative colitis or Crohn's disease, or a healthy co-twin of an affected twin (not recorded which). CDR3 amino acids: CASSEIRGSTEAFF.